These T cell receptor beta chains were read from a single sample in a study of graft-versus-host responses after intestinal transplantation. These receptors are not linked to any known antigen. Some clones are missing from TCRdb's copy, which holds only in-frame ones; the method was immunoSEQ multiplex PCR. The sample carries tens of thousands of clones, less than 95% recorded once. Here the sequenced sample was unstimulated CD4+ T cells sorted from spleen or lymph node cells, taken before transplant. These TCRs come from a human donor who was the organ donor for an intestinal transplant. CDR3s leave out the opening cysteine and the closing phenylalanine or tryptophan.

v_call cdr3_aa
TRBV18 ASSREYEQY
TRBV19 ASSPLDLAYEQY
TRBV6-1 ASSETLGTGIQETQY
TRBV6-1 ASSVTSGDGDEQY
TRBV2 ASSLQGGDTEAF
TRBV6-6 ASIGNRDLEKLF
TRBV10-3 AISTLGRVTDNTGELF
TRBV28 ASSLRQAYEQY
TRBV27 ASSLSWTGSQPQH
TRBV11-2 ATTLGGMNTEAF
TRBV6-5 AGARALSETQY
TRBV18 ASSPLAELTEAF
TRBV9 ASSVQGSGNTIY
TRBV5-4 ASSWTALRDTQY
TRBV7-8 ASSLITAMNTEAF
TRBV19 ASSRTEGYGYT
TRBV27 ASSSPGLHTQY
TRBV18 ASSPAFEAF
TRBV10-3 AIRDRVKTEAF
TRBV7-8 ASSLTDRGTYGYT
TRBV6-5 ASSVAGGPSEQF
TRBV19 ASSTGTGETNQPQH
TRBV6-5 ASRGQNTEAF
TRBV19 ASSGQGGPDTQY
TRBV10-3 AISEDRGGYGYT
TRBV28 ASSPGHPWENLADEKLF
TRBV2 ASSEWLNSNQPQH
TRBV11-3 ASSLDGAGELF
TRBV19 ASSIRGQGMREKLF
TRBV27 ASSFREDEKLF
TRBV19 ASSRTTSGGFNTQY
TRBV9 ASSVVGGAGDTQY
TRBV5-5 ASSLLGPFLGHEQY
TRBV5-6 ASSSYGPTDTQY
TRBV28 ASSAENYGYT
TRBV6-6 ASSWENQPQH
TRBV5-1 ASSIGQGDKNIQY
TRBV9 ASSAASSDTQY
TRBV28 ASSLSDRVKAEAF
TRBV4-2 ASSQGRWERAMNTEAF
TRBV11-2 ASSRTTGGAMNTEAF
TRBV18 ASSPRVGGDYEQY
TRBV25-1 ASSETTGQPQH
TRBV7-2 ASSLRLAGGGDTQY
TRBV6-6 ASSQEYQPQH
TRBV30 AWSAQGNEQF